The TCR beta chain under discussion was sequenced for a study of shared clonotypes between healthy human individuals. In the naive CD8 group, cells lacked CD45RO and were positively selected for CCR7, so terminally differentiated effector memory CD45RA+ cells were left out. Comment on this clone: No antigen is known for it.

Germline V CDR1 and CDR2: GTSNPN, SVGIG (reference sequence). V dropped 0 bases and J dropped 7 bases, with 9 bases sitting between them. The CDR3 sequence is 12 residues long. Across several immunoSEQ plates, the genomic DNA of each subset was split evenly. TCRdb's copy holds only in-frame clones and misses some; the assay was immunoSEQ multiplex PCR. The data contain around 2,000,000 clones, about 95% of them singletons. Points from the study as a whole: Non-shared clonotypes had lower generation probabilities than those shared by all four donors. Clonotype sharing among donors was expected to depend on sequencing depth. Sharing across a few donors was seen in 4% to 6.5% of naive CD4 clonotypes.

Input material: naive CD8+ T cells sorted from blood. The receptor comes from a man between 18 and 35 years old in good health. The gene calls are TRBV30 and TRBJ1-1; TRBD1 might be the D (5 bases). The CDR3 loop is CAWSVRGVEAFF. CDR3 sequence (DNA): TGTGCCTGGAGTGTAAGAGGGGTTGAAGCTTTCTTT. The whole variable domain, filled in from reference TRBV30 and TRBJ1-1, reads SQTIHQWPATLVQPVGSPLSLECTVEGTSNPNLYWYRQAAGRGLQLLFYSVGIGQISSEVPQNLSASRPQDRQFILSSKKLLLSDSGFYLCAWSVRGVEAFFGQGTRLTVV.